This is a list of T cell receptor beta chains from one sample in a study of shared clonotypes between healthy human individuals. The assay was immunoSEQ multiplex PCR, and TCRdb's table has in-frame clones only and misses some. The sample shows about 2.4 million clones, under 95% of them seen only once. The sample comprised naive CD4+ T cells from PBMCs. These receptors all come from a young man in good health. Some clones in this sample may be carry-over from other donors' samples. The CDR3 runs from the conserved cysteine through the conserved F or W. A D gene is named only where the DNA matches it firmly. The size of a clone is reported for some rows only, either as once, few or many, or as a class for expanded clones.

size: .
J: TRBJ2-4
D: TRBD1
V: TRBV7-2
CDR3: CASSSQQGYGDIQYF
DNA: TGTGCCAGCAGCAGCCAACAGGGGTATGGGGACATTCAGTACTTC

size: .
J: TRBJ2-7
D: TRBD1
V: TRBV6-1
CDR3: CASSEVPGQGHYEQYF
DNA: TGTGCCAGCAGTGAAGTCCCGGGACAGGGACACTACGAGCAGTACTTC

size: .
J: TRBJ1-1
D: .
V: TRBV5-1
CDR3: CASSLVGWAEAFF
DNA: TGCGCCAGCAGCTTGGTTGGGTGGGCTGAAGCTTTCTTT

size: .
J: TRBJ2-5
D: .
V: TRBV5-1
CDR3: CASSVIAAGQETQYF
DNA: TGCGCCAGCAGCGTAATTGCAGCGGGCCAAGAGACCCAGTACTTC

size: .
J: TRBJ2-2
D: .
V: TRBV19
CDR3: CASSVVSNTGELFF
DNA: TGTGCCAGTAGCGTGGTTTCGAACACCGGGGAGCTGTTTTTT

size: .
J: TRBJ2-5
D: TRBD2
V: TRBV5-1
CDR3: CASSDRLAGVSETQYF
DNA: TGCGCCAGCAGCGACCGACTAGCGGGAGTATCGGAGACCCAGTACTTC

size: .
J: TRBJ2-7
D: .
V: TRBV5-1
CDR3: CASSFNTGTDEQYF
DNA: TGCGCCAGCAGCTTTAATACGGGAACTGACGAGCAGTACTTC

size: once
J: TRBJ2-2
D: TRBD1
V: TRBV5-4
CDR3: CASSPQGKDAGELFF
DNA: TGTGCCAGCAGCCCACAGGGGAAGGATGCCGGGGAGCTGTTTTTT

size: .
J: TRBJ2-7
D: .
V: TRBV11-2
CDR3: CASSRTYYEQYF
DNA: TGTGCCAGCAGCCGGACGTACTACGAGCAGTACTTC

size: .
J: TRBJ1-2
D: TRBD1
V: TRBV19
CDR3: CASGQEIRGYTF
DNA: TGTGCCAGCGGACAGGAGATACGGGGCTACACCTTC

size: .
J: TRBJ2-7
D: .
V: TRBV6-5
CDR3: CASSYSGQGIYEQYF
DNA: TGTGCCAGCAGTTACTCGGGGCAGGGCATCTACGAGCAGTACTTC